A single sample is the source of the 21 T cell receptor beta chains below, sequenced in a study of neurological immune-mediated disorders. TCRdb analysed the 5' RACE reads with MiXCR anew, one entry per CDR3 protein. The table lists about 79,000 distinct CDR3 sequences, 13% to 15% of them singletons. The sequenced sample consisted of PBMCs. Every receptor here comes from a woman aged 45-65 years in good health.

This clonotype appeared a few times. This chain's CDR3 is CASTWGGDTEAFF. Here the CDR3 DNA reads TGTGCCAGCACTTGGGGGGGAGACACTGAAGCTTTCTTT. The V and J genes are TRBV14 and TRBJ1-1, with a possible D match to TRBD1 (5 bases). The CDR3 has 13 amino acids. Germline V CDR1 and CDR2: SGHDN, FVKESK. Trimming stripped 7 bases from V and 3 bases from J, with 12 bases between.

The sample holds many counts of this clonotype. The chain uses TRBV20-1 and TRBJ2-1; D is perhaps TRBD2 (5 bases). The V gene's germline CDR1 is DFQATT and CDR2 SNEGSKA (reference sequence). CDR3 length: 15 residues. This CDR3 is CSLRAWRVSYNEQFF. CDR3 sequence (DNA): TGCAGCCTTCGAGCGTGGCGGGTGTCCTACAATGAGCAGTTCTTC.

In its sample, this clonotype was seen many times. J is TRBJ1-5 and V is TRBV12-3 or TRBV12-4; D gene unclear. This CDR3 has 12 residues. V gave up 3 bases and J gave up 9 bases, with 9 bases separating them. CDR3 amino acids: CASSFYEGPQHF. The DNA of the CDR3 is TGTGCCAGCAGTTTTTATGAAGGGCCCCAGCATTTT.

This clonotype was detected a few times. The chain has TRBV7-2 and TRBJ1-1; perhaps TRBD1 as D (5 bases). The V end lost 5 bases, the J end lost 11 bases, and 9 bases lay between the germline ends. The CDR3 runs to 10 residues. From germline, CDR1 is SGHTA and CDR2 FQGNSA. CDR3: CASSRGMAFF. As DNA, the CDR3 is TGTGCCAGCAGCAGGGGAATGGCTTTCTTT.

This clonotype came up many times. The genes are TRBV7-9 and TRBJ2-3, with TRBD2 identical over 8 bases. The germline CDR1 and CDR2 sequences are SEHNR and FQNEAQ (reference sequence). CDR3 length equals 16 residues. J lost 2 bases, V lost 5 bases, and 9 bases had no gene match. For the CDR3, the DNA is TGTGCCAGCAGCGAACCCGTCGGACTAGCCACAGATACGCAGTATTTT. Its protein product is CASSEPVGLATDTQYF.

The chain couples TRBV7-2 to TRBJ1-2; no firm D call. The CDR3 has 13 residues. In germline, CDR1 is SGHTA, CDR2 FQGNSA. Between the trimmed V and J ends, which lost 3 bases and 6 bases, there was a span of 11 bases. This chain's CDR3 is CASSFSRNNGYTF. As DNA, the CDR3 is TGTGCCAGCAGCTTCTCAAGGAACAATGGCTACACCTTC. Supplemented by reference TRBV7-2 and TRBJ1-2, the full variable domain reads GAGVSQSPSNKVTEKGKDVELRCDPISGHTALYWYRQSLGQGLEFLIYFQGNSAPDKSGLPSDRFSAERTGGSVSTLTIQRTQQEDSAVYLCASSFSRNNGYTFGSGTRLTVV.

Ten or more counts support this clonotype. The CDR3 here is CASSQRTPGTGNDEQFF. Here the CDR3 DNA reads TGCGCCAGCAGCCAACGCACGCCCGGGACGGGGAATGATGAGCAGTTCTTC. The chain couples TRBV4-1 to TRBJ2-1; D possibly uses TRBD1 or TRBD2 (5 bases each). Trimming removed 2 bases from V and 8 bases from J, with 22 bases in between. CDR3 size: 17 residues. Germline loops: CDR1 MGHRA, CDR2 YSYEKL.

This clonotype was observed many times. This chain links TRBV5-1 with TRBJ2-7; D not resolved. Germline CDR1 is SGHRS and CDR2 is YFSETQ. Trimming removed 4 bases at V and 2 bases at J, with 13 bases between. The length of the CDR3 is 14 residues. As DNA, the CDR3 is TGCGCCAGCAGCGTGCCTCAGCCAACCTACGAGCAGTACTTC. It specifies CASSVPQPTYEQYF. The entire variable domain, with the rest obtained from reference TRBV5-1 and TRBJ2-7, is as follows: KAGVTQTPRYLIKTRGQQVTLSCSPISGHRSVSWYQQTPGQGLQFLFEYFSETQRNKGNFPGRFSGRQFSNSRSEMNVSTLELGDSALYLCASSVPQPTYEQYFGPGTRLTVT.

Notes on this clonotype: A read error may explain this, as a much larger clone is one base away. The chain uses TRBV20-1 and TRBJ2-7; 13 nucleotides line up with TRBD2. CDR1 and CDR2 from the germline V gene are DFQATT and SNEGSKA (reference sequence). The CDR3 covers 14 residues. The trim removed 3 bases at V and 4 bases at J, leaving 3 bases unmatched. The CDR3 loop reads CSARLGLAGYEQYF. In nucleotides, the CDR3 is TGCAGTGCTAGGCTGGGACTAGCGGGGTACGAGCAGTACTTC.

This clonotype was seen at least ten times. The V call is TRBV5-1, the J call TRBJ2-1, with 7 nucleotides matching TRBD2. The germline V gene has CDR1 SGHRS and CDR2 YFSETQ. The CDR3 extends over 14 amino acids. V shed 2 bases, J shed 5 bases, and the junction held 4 bases outside the gene matches. In DNA form, the CDR3 reads TGCGCCAGCAGCTTTGGACTAGTCAACAATGAGCAGTTCTTC. This encodes CASSFGLVNNEQFF. Full variable domain (outside the CDR3, taken from reference TRBV5-1 and TRBJ2-1): KAGVTQTPRYLIKTRGQQVTLSCSPISGHRSVSWYQQTPGQGLQFLFEYFSETQRNKGNFPGRFSGRQFSNSRSEMNVSTLELGDSALYLCASSFGLVNNEQFFGPGTRLTVL.

This clonotype was seen many times. The chain couples TRBV7-9 to TRBJ2-3, with a tentative D call TRBD2 (5 bases). The germline V and J ends were trimmed by 5 bases and 6 bases, with 15 bases remaining between them. Germline CDR1 is SEHNR and CDR2 is FQNEAQ (reference sequence). The CDR3 contains 14 residues. The CDR3 loop is CASSVGLSSDTQYF. The CDR3 nucleotides are TGTGCCAGCAGCGTAGGGCTCTCTAGCGATACGCAGTATTTT.

This clonotype appeared many times. The CDR3 coding sequence is TGTGCCAGCAGCTTATCAGTCTCCAACTATGGCTACACCTTC. Protein: CASSLSVSNYGYTF. V usage is TRBV7-9 and J usage is TRBJ1-2; the D is unclear. The CDR3 contains 14 residues. Per the germline V gene, CDR1 is SEHNR and CDR2 is FQNEAQ (reference sequence). V lost 2 bases to trimming and J lost 2 bases, with 9 bases between them.

This clonotype was seen repeatedly, ten times or more. The V and J genes are TRBV7-9 and TRBJ1-2; 12 nucleotides line up with TRBD1. J lost 8 bases, V lost 6 bases, and 16 bases had no gene match. The CDR3 loop spans 17 amino acids. Germline assignment: CDR1 SEHNR and CDR2 FQNEAQ (reference sequence). The DNA for the CDR3 is TGTGCCAGCAGTAAAGCCGGGACAGGGGGCGGGTTCGGAGGCTACACCTTC. It codes for CASSKAGTGGGFGGYTF. The whole variable domain, remainder taken from reference TRBV7-9 and TRBJ1-2, is DTGVSQNPRHKITKRGQNVTFRCDPISEHNRLYWYRQTLGQGPEFLTYFQNEAQLEKSRLLSDRFSAERPKGSFSTLEIQRTEQGDSAMYLCASSKAGTGGGFGGYTFGSGTRLTVV.

This clonotype was counted at least ten times. The gene calls are TRBV20-1 and TRBJ2-7; TRBD2 might be the D (6 bases). This CDR3 is 12 amino acids long. V was clipped by 6 bases and J by 7 bases, with 16 bases between them. In germline, CDR1 is DFQATT, CDR2 SNEGSKA (reference sequence). In DNA, the CDR3 is TGCAGTGCCATCCGGGACTCCCGGGAGCAGTACTTC. Its translation: CSAIRDSREQYF.

This clonotype was picked up many times. The V and J genes are TRBV5-1 and TRBJ1-1; 10 positions agree with TRBD1. The V gene's germline CDR1 is SGHRS and CDR2 YFSETQ. Losses at the gene ends were 0 bases for V and 3 bases for J; bases not matched to a gene: 5. The CDR3 length is 16 residues. The CDR3 DNA sequence: TGCGCCAGCAGCTTGGTCGGGACAGGGGAACACACTGAAGCTTTCTTT. As protein: CASSLVGTGEHTEAFF. Full variable domain (missing parts from reference TRBV5-1 and TRBJ1-1): KAGVTQTPRYLIKTRGQQVTLSCSPISGHRSVSWYQQTPGQGLQFLFEYFSETQRNKGNFPGRFSGRQFSNSRSEMNVSTLELGDSALYLCASSLVGTGEHTEAFFGQGTRLTVV.

By sample fraction, this clonotype is medium-sized. The chain carries TRBV5-1 and TRBJ1-5; tentative D call: TRBD1 (5 bases). The CDR3 is made up of 15 amino acids. V lost 4 bases to trimming and J lost 2 bases, with 13 bases between them. From germline, CDR1 is SGHRS and CDR2 YFSETQ. The CDR3 region has the DNA TGCGCCAGCAGCCCCGTGGGGGGAGGCAATCAGCCCCAGCATTTT. Amino acid sequence: CASSPVGGGNQPQHF.

This clonotype was seen ten or more times. The chain employs TRBV3-1 and TRBJ2-1, with D possibly being TRBD2 (7 bases). V lost 7 bases to trimming and J lost 5 bases, with 15 bases between them. The CDR3 is made up of 14 amino acids. The germline V gene has CDR1 LGHDT and CDR2 YNNKEL (reference sequence). The CDR3 DNA reads TGTGCCAGCACCTCGCGGGGGCCCAACAATGAGCAGTTCTTC. This translates into CASTSRGPNNEQFF.

As for this clonotype: Relative to the germline gene, one junction end is altered; a read error may explain this. The CDR3 spells CARSLSVGSAGELFF. CDR3 DNA sequence: TGCGCCAGAAGCTTGTCTGTCGGGTCCGCCGGGGAGCTGTTTTTT. V usage is TRBV5-1 and J usage is TRBJ2-2, with D hard to call. Looked up from germline, CDR1 is SGHRS and CDR2 is YFSETQ. The CDR3 loop spans 15 amino acids.

Worth noting for this clonotype: An end of the junction does not agree with germline; a read error may underlie this. This sequence joins TRBV10-3 and TRBJ1-2; D remains ambiguous. CDR1 is ENHRY, CDR2 SYGVKD, per germline. The CDR3 has 12 residues. The CDR3 sequence: CAISESGDGYIF. CDR3 sequence (DNA): TGTGCCATCAGTGAGTCCGGGGATGGCTACATCTTC.

This clonotype was observed at least ten times. This chain links TRBV4-2 with TRBJ2-7; D tentatively reads TRBD1 or TRBD2 (6 bases each). Per the germline V gene, CDR1 is LGHNA and CDR2 is YNFKEQ. V lost 3 bases and J 4 bases, leaving 22 bases between the germline ends. This CDR3 has 17 residues. The chain's CDR3 is CASSHIGGGADIYEQYF. In nucleotides, the CDR3 is TGTGCCAGCAGCCATATCGGGGGCGGGGCCGACATATACGAGCAGTACTTC.

This clonotype was seen ten or more times. The chain employs TRBV2 and TRBJ2-1; D not resolved. Trimming left V 6 bases short and J 9 bases short, with 12 bases between. CDR3 size: 12 residues. Per germline, CDR1 SNHLY and CDR2 FYNNEI. Here the CDR3 reads CASSQTVFEQFF. In DNA, the CDR3 is TGTGCCAGCAGCCAGACTGTCTTTGAGCAGTTCTTC.